The sequence of this T cell receptor beta chain was determined in a study of T cells in Graves' hyperthyroidism and ophthalmopathy. With respect to this clonotype: Its antigen remains unknown.

Graves' hyperthyroidism was deemed stable absent ophthalmopathy progression within 18 months. Exclusion followed for patients with uncontrolled infection, other autoimmune disease, pregnancy or lactation. PBMCs came from around 9.7 ml fresh peripheral blood. Researchers amplified the TCR beta CDR3 regions from RNA transcripts. HTBI primers drove first-round RT-PCR of the TCR CDR3. Each CDR3 protein gets one entry after TCRdb re-called the multiplex PCR reads with MiXCR. This table holds fewer than 700,000 distinct CDR3 sequences, under 20% found once. The V gene's germline CDR1 is MGHRA and CDR2 YSYEKL. The CDR3 extends over 15 amino acids. V lost 1 base, J lost 5 bases, and 3 bases stayed unmatched. Study results and caveats: Clonotypes that were expanded in thyroid above 0.001 mostly appeared in blood too.

The sequence was collected from a woman in her twenties or thirties with Graves' hyperthyroidism. The V and J genes are TRBV4-1 and TRBJ2-1; 9 bases map to TRBD2. The source material was blood. The CDR3 DNA sequence: TGCGCCAGCAGCCAAGTAGCGGGAGCGAACAATGAGCAGTTCTTC. As protein: CASSQVAGANNEQFF.